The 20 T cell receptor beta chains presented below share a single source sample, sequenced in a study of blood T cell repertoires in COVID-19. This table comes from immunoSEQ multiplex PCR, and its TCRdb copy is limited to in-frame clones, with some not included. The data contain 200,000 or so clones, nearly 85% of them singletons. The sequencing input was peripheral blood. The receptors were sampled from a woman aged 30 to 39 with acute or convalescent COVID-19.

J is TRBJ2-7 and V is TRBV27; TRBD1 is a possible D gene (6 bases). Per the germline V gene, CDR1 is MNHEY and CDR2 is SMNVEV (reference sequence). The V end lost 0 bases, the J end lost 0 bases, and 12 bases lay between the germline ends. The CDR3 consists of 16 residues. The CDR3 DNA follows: TGTGCCAGCAGTTTATCGGCAGGGGACAACTCCTACGAGCAGTACTTC. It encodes CASSLSAGDNSYEQYF.

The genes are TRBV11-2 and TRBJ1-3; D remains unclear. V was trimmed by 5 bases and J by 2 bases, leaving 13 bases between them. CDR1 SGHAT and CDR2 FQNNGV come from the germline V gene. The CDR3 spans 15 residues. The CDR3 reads CASSLGIGAGNTIYF. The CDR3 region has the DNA TGTGCCAGCAGCCTCGGGATTGGTGCTGGAAACACCATATATTTT.

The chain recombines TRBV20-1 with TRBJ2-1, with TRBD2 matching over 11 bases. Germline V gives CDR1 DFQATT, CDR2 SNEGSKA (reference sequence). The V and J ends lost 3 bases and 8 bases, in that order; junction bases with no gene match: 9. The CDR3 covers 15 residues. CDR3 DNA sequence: TGCAGTGCTAGTAGGCTAGCGGGGGGCTGGGATGAGCAGTTCTTC. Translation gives CSASRLAGGWDEQFF.

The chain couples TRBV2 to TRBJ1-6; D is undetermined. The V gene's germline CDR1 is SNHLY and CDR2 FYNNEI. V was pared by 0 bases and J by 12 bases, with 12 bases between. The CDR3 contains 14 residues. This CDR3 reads CASSEARGPGPLHF. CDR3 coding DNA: TGTGCCAGCAGTGAAGCCCGAGGTCCGGGACCCCTCCACTTT.

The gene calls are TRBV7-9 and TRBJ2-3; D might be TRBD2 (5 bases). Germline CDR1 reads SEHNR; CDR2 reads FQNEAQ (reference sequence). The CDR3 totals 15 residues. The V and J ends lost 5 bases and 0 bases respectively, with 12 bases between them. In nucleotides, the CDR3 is TGTGCCAGCAGCCGACAAGGGAGTAGCACAGATACGCAGTATTTT. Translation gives CASSRQGSSTDTQYF.

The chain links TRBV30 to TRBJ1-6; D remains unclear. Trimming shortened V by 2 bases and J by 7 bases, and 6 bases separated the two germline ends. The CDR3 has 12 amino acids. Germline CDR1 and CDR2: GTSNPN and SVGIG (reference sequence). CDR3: CAWSHGNSPLHF. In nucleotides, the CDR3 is TGTGCCTGGAGTCACGGGAATTCACCCCTCCACTTT.

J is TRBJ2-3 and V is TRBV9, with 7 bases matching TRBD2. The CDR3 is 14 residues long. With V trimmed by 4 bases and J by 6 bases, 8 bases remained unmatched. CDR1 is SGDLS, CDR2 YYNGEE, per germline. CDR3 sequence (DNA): TGTGCCAGCAGCCTTGGGGGGAGGGCCGATACGCAGTATTTT. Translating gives CASSLGGRADTQYF. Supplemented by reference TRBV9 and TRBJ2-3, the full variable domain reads DSGVTQTPKHLITATGQRVTLRCSPRSGDLSVYWYQQSLDQGLQFLIQYYNGEERAKGNILERFSAQQFPDLHSELNLSSLELGDSALYFCASSLGGRADTQYFGPGTRLTVL.

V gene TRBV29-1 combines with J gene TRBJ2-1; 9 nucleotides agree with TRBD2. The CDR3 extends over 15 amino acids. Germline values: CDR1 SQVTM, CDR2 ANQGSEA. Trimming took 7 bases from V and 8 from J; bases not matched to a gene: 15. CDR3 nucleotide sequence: TGCAGCGCTCCCCGGGGGCTAGCGGGATGGGATGAGCAGTTCTTC. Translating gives CSAPRGLAGWDEQFF.

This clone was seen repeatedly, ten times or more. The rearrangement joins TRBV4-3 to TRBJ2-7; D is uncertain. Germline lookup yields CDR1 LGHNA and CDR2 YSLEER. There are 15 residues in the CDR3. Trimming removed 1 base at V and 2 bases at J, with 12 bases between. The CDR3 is CASSQAADNTYEQYF. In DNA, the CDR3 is TGCGCCAGCAGCCAAGCAGCTGACAACACCTACGAGCAGTACTTC.

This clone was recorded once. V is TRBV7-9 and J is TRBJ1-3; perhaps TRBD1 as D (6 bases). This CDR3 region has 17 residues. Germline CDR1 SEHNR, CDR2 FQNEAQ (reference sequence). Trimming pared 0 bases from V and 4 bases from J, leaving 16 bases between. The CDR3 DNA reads TGTGCCAGCAGCTTAGCCCCCACAGGGACCGACGGAAACACCATATATTTT. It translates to CASSLAPTGTDGNTIYF.

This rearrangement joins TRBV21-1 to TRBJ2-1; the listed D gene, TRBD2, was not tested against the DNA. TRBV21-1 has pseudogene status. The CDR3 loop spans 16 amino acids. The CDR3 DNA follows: TGTGCCAGCAGCAACGGACTAGCGGGGAATTACAATGAGCAGTTCTTC. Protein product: CASSNGLAGNYNEQFF.

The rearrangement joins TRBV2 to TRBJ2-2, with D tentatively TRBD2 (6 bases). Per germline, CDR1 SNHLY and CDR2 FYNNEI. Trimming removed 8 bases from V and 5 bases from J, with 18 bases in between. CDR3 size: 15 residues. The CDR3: CASRTLRGKTGELFF. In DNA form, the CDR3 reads TGTGCCAGCCGAACCCTCCGGGGGAAGACCGGGGAGCTGTTTTTT.

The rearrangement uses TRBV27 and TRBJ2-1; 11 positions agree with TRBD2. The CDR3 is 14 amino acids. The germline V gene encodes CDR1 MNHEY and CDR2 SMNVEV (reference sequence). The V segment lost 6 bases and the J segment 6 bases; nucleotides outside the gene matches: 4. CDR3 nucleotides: TGTGCCAGCAGACCCGGACTAGCGGGCAATGAGCAGTTCTTC. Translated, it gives CASRPGLAGNEQFF.

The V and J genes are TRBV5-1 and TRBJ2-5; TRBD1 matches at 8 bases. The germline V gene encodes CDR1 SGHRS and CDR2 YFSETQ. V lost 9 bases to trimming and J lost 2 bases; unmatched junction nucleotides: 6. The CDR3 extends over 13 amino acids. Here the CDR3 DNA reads TGCGCCACCAAACAGGGGGTACAAGAGACCCAGTACTTC. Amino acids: CATKQGVQETQYF.

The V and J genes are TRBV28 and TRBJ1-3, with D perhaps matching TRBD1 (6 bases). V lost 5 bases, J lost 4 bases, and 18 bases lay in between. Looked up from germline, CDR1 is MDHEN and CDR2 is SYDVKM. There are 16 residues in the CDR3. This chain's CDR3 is CASSLPGGARGNTIYF. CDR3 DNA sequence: TGTGCCAGCAGTCTCCCCGGGGGGGCGCGGGGAAACACCATATATTTT.

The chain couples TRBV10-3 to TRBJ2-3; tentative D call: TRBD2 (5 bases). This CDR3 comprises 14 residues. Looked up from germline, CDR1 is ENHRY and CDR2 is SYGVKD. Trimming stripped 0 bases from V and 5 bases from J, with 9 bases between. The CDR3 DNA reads TGTGCCATCAGTGAGTCGTTGGGAGTAGATACGCAGTATTTT. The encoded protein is CAISESLGVDTQYF.

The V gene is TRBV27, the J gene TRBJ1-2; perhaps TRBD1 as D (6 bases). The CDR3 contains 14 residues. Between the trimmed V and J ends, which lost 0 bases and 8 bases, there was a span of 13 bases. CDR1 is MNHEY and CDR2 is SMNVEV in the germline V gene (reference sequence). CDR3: CASSLSYRDGGYTF. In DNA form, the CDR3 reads TGTGCCAGCAGTTTATCTTACAGGGATGGGGGCTACACCTTC.

The CDR3 DNA is TGTGCCAGCAGTTACTGGACAAACGGGGGTGGCTACACCTTC. This translates into CASSYWTNGGGYTF. This chain joins TRBV6-5 and TRBJ1-2; tentatively, D is TRBD1 (5 bases). There are 14 residues in the CDR3. V lost 1 base and J 7 bases, leaving 13 bases between the germline ends. The germline V gene has CDR1 MNHEY and CDR2 SVGAGI.

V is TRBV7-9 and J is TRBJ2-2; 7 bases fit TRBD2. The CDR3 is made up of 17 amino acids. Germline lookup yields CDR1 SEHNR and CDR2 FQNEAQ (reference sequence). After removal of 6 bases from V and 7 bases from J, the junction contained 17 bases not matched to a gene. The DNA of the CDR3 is TGTGCCAGCAGTCTAACACAACGGGGACTAACAGGCGGGGAGCTGTTTTTT. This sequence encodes CASSLTQRGLTGGELFF.

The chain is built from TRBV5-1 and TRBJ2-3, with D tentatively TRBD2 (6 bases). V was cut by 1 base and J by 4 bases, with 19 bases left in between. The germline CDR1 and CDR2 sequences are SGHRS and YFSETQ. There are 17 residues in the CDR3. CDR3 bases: TGCGCCAGCAGCTTGATTGCCTTTAGCGGACCGGCAGATACGCAGTATTTT. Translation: CASSLIAFSGPADTQYF.